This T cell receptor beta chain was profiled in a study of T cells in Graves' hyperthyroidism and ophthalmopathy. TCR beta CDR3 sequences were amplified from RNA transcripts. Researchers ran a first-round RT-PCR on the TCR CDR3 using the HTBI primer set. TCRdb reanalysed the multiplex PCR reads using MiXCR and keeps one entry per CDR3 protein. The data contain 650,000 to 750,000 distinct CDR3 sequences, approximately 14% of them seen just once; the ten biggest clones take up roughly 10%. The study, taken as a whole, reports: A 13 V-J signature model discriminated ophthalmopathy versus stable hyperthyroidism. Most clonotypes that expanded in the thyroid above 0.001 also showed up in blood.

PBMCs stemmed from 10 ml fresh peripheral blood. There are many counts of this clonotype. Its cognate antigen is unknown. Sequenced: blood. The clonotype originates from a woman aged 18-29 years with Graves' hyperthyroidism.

CDR3: CASSPNRGPGLATGELFF. In DNA form, the CDR3 reads TGTGCCAGCAGCCCTAACAGGGGGCCGGGACTAGCGACCGGGGAGCTGTTTTTT. The chain links TRBV5-5 to TRBJ2-2, with D possibly matching TRBD2 (10 bases). Germline lookup yields CDR1 SGHKS and CDR2 YYEKEE (reference sequence). The CDR3 consists of 18 residues. V gave up 4 bases and J gave up 5 bases, with 24 bases separating them.